The 31 T cell receptor beta chains below were found in one sample sequenced in a study of beta chain features in type 1 diabetes. The authors reverse transcribed all of the isolated RNA, so sequencing captured expressed TCRB transcripts. Clones were sequenced by immunoSEQ multiplex PCR, and TCRdb holds only the in-frame ones, with some missing. The sample includes about 44,000 clones, roughly 49% of them seen just once. The source material was Tregs from blood. Receptor source: a woman aged 18-29 years in good health.

The rearrangement joins TRBV4-3 to TRBJ2-2; D is unresolved. Trimming removed 1 base from V and 7 bases from J, with 13 bases in between. Germline V gene lookup returns CDR1 LGHNA and CDR2 YSLEER. The CDR3 has 15 amino acids. The CDR3 loop reads CASSQVVSPNGELFF. The CDR3 nucleotides read TGCGCCAGCAGCCAAGTTGTTTCCCCCAACGGGGAGCTGTTTTTT.

The chain recombines TRBV28 with TRBJ2-2, with 7 bases aligning to TRBD1. CDR1 MDHEN and CDR2 SYDVKM come from the germline V gene. The CDR3 has 16 residues. V lost 2 bases, J lost 6 bases, and 9 bases stayed unmatched. In nucleotides, the CDR3 is TGTGCCAGCAGTTTAAAGGGGGCGCGGCGTCCCGGGGAGCTGTTTTTT. Amino acid sequence: CASSLKGARRPGELFF.

This clone turned up a few times. The V gene is TRBV5-6, the J gene TRBJ1-4; no reliable D call. The ends were cut back, 3 bases at V and 3 bases at J, with 12 bases in the middle. CDR1 and CDR2 (germline): SGHDT, YYEEEE. This CDR3 region has 15 residues. The CDR3 region has the DNA TGTGCCAGCAGCTGGTACCGGGAACCTAATGAAAAACTGTTTTTT. Amino acid sequence: CASSWYREPNEKLFF.

This clone appeared a few times. The CDR3 DNA reads TGTGCCAGCAGTTTATTCGGGGGGCGGGAGACCCAGTACTTC. Protein product: CASSLFGGRETQYF. J is TRBJ2-5 and V is TRBV28, with D perhaps matching TRBD2 (7 bases). Germline loops: CDR1 MDHEN, CDR2 SYDVKM. The CDR3 has 14 residues. V dropped 1 base and J dropped 5 bases, with 11 bases sitting between them.

This clone is medium-sized (0.01 to 0.1%) within its sample. V is TRBV6-1 and J is TRBJ2-3; D gene ambiguous. V was cut by 4 bases and J by 6 bases, with 8 bases left in between. The CDR3 loop spans 12 amino acids. Looked up from germline, CDR1 is MNHNS and CDR2 is SASEGT. The DNA for the CDR3 is TGTGCCAGCAGTGGACCTAGGGATACGCAGTATTTT. Translated, it gives CASSGPRDTQYF.

The chain employs TRBV6-5 and TRBJ2-5; TRBD2 matches at 8 bases. V shed 8 bases and J 2 bases; nucleotides not matched to a gene: 10. The CDR3 runs to 15 residues. Germline CDR1 MNHEY, CDR2 SVGAGI. CDR3 sequence reads: CASAGLAKTQETQYF. In DNA form, the CDR3 reads TGTGCCAGCGCCGGACTAGCTAAAACTCAAGAGACCCAGTACTTC.

CDR3 loop: CASSTLFGGVTEAFF. The CDR3 nucleotides are TGTGCCAGCAGCACATTATTTGGGGGGGTCACTGAAGCTTTCTTT. The rearrangement links TRBV7-3 to TRBJ1-1; weak D call: TRBD1 (5 bases). Trimming took 5 bases from V and 4 from J, leaving 17 bases between them. The V gene's germline CDR1 is SGHTA and CDR2 FQGTGA. This CDR3 is built from 15 residues.

The rearrangement joins TRBV4-3 to TRBJ2-7; unclear D gene. V was shortened by 0 bases and J by 2 bases, with 14 bases between the two germline ends. The CDR3 is made up of 16 amino acids. CDR1 and CDR2 (germline): LGHNA, YSLEER. The CDR3 sequence is CASSQEWQAQTYEQYF. The CDR3 DNA reads TGCGCCAGCAGCCAAGAGTGGCAGGCCCAGACCTACGAGCAGTACTTC.

V gene TRBV7-3 combines with J gene TRBJ2-1; 8 positions match TRBD2. The germline gives CDR1 SGHTA, CDR2 FQGTGA. This CDR3 has 15 residues. V lost 6 bases and J lost 7; bases outside the gene matches: 11. Here the CDR3 reads CASSPISGGGNEQFF. The CDR3 DNA reads TGTGCCAGCAGTCCCATTTCCGGGGGGGGAAATGAGCAGTTCTTC.

This chain links TRBV25-1 with TRBJ1-6, with a tentative D call TRBD1 (5 bases). This CDR3 is 16 amino acids long. Trimming took off 7 bases at V and 8 bases at J, with 21 bases between the two ends. Germline CDR1 reads MGHDK; CDR2 reads SYGVNS. The CDR3 coding sequence is TGTGCCAGCAAGAAGGGTACGGGACTTGGGTATTCACCCCTCCACTTT. Its translation is CASKKGTGLGYSPLHF.

This clone is labeled medium-sized. The chain uses TRBV5-4 and TRBJ2-3; 7 bases line up with TRBD1. Germline V gives CDR1 SGHNT, CDR2 YYREEE (reference sequence). The length of the CDR3 is 15 residues. Germline trimming cut 1 base from V and 4 bases from J; bases unmatched to any gene: 6. The DNA for the CDR3 is TGTGCCAGCAGCTTGAGCAGGGGGTCCGCAGATACGCAGTATTTT. Translation: CASSLSRGSADTQYF.

V gene TRBV6-5 combines with J gene TRBJ1-4; D might be TRBD1 (5 bases). The CDR3 runs to 14 residues. Looked up from germline, CDR1 is MNHEY and CDR2 is SVGAGI. Trimming removed 5 bases at V and 8 bases at J, with 15 bases between. The DNA of the CDR3 is TGTGCCAGCAGTGGACAATCGCTCAGGGAAAAACTGTTTTTT. Translation gives CASSGQSLREKLFF.

By its share, this clone is medium-sized. This chain uses TRBV19 with TRBJ1-5; the match to TRBD1 covers 7 bases. V dropped 10 bases and J dropped 0; count of bases not matched to a gene: 9. CDR1 is LNHDA, CDR2 SQIVND, per germline (reference sequence). The CDR3 covers 15 residues. The DNA for the CDR3 is TGTGCCACGAAGGGGGCTCTCTTTAGCAATCAGCCCCAGCATTTT. It yields the protein CATKGALFSNQPQHF. Using reference TRBV19 and TRBJ1-5 for the parts outside the CDR3, the full variable domain is DGGITQSPKYLFRKEGQNVTLSCEQNLNHDAMYWYRQDPGQGLRLIYYSQIVNDFQKGDIAEGYSVSREKKESFPLTVTSAQKNPTAFYLCATKGALFSNQPQHFGDGTRLSIL.

The CDR3 nucleotides are TGTGCCAGTAGTCCTTGGACTAGCGGGAGTCCGGAGACCCAGTACTTC. Translation: CASSPWTSGSPETQYF. The chain links TRBV19 to TRBJ2-5; TRBD2 matches 13 bases. J was trimmed by 5 bases and V by 5 bases; bases with no gene match: 8. The CDR3 spans 16 residues. Germline V gene sequence: CDR1 LNHDA, CDR2 SQIVND (reference sequence).

The V and J genes are TRBV27 and TRBJ1-2; D remains unclear. The V gene lost 4 bases and the J gene lost 7 bases, with 13 bases spanning the gap. The CDR3 extends over 13 amino acids. CDR1 is MNHEY and CDR2 is SMNVEV in the germline V gene (reference sequence). The CDR3 DNA reads as TGTGCCAGCAGTTCCCCGACATATGGTGGCTACACCTTC. Its protein product is CASSSPTYGGYTF.

The table lists this clone with a few counts. This chain uses TRBV10-2 with TRBJ2-1; weak D call: TRBD2 (6 bases). Germline V CDR1 and CDR2: WSHSY, SAAADI. The CDR3 contains 13 residues. V dropped 8 bases and J dropped 10 bases, with 18 bases sitting between them. The CDR3 region has the DNA TGCGCCAGCGCGGGACTCAAAAAAGGGGAGCAGTTCTTC. It is translated as CASAGLKKGEQFF.

Notes on this clone: One end of the junction does not line up with germline, which may come from a read error. This sequence joins TRBV29-1 and TRBJ2-5; 7 nucleotides align to TRBD1. Germline lookup yields CDR1 SQVTM and CDR2 ANQGSEA. The CDR3 spans 13 residues. CDR3 in amino acids: CSVVPGGREAQYF. The CDR3, as DNA: TGCAGCGTTGTTCCAGGGGGAAGAGAGGCCCAGTACTTC.

CDR3 nucleotides: TGCAGCGTTGAAGATTGGCTAGCGGGACCTAATGAGCAGTTCTTC. It specifies CSVEDWLAGPNEQFF. The rearrangement uses TRBV29-1 and TRBJ2-1; TRBD2 aligns across 9 bases. The CDR3 totals 15 residues. V lost 0 bases and J lost 7; bases outside the gene matches: 7. From germline, CDR1 is SQVTM and CDR2 ANQGSEA.

The chain couples TRBV11-2 to TRBJ2-3; no definite D call. Germline lookup yields CDR1 SGHAT and CDR2 FQNNGV. The V end lost 4 bases, the J end lost 3 bases, and 14 bases lay between the germline ends. The CDR3 has 15 residues. The CDR3 DNA sequence: TGTGCCAGCAGCTCGATCATACCCCAGACAGATACGCAGTATTTT. Translated: CASSSIIPQTDTQYF. Full variable domain (outside the CDR3, taken from reference TRBV11-2 and TRBJ2-3): EAGVAQSPRYKIIEKRQSVAFWCNPISGHATLYWYQQILGQGPKLLIQFQNNGVVDDSQLPKDRFSAERLKGVDSTLKIQPAKLEDSAVYLCASSSIIPQTDTQYFGPGTRLTVL.

This chain connects TRBV14 to TRBJ1-2; D remains unclear. CDR1 SGHDN and CDR2 FVKESK come from the germline V gene. This CDR3 comprises 17 residues. Trimming removed 4 bases from V and 3 bases from J, with 21 bases in between. The DNA of the CDR3 is TGTGCCAGCAGCCCGCCTAAACTAGGGTCAGTGGACTATGGCTACACCTTC. This sequence encodes CASSPPKLGSVDYGYTF.

The rearrangement uses TRBV5-1 and TRBJ1-2, with no clear D. Trimming left V 5 bases short and J 2 bases short, with 7 bases between. The germline gives CDR1 SGHRS, CDR2 YFSETQ. This CDR3 comprises 12 residues. The CDR3 DNA reads as TGCGCCAGCAGTGTCCAGAACTATGGCTACACCTTC. It encodes CASSVQNYGYTF.

This clone has just a few counts. The chain joins TRBV29-1 to TRBJ2-7, with 10 bases identical to TRBD2. The CDR3 covers 14 residues. The J segment lost 4 bases and the V segment lost 5 bases, leaving 8 bases of the junction unmatched. The germline gives CDR1 SQVTM, CDR2 ANQGSEA. DNA of the CDR3: TGCAGCGTTAAGAAACTAGCGGGGCCATACGAGCAGTACTTC. Residues: CSVKKLAGPYEQYF.

This chain uses TRBV13 with TRBJ2-1; 9 bases fit TRBD2. Trimming cost V 3 bases and J 9 bases; bases outside gene matches: 3. This CDR3 region has 13 residues. Germline V gene data show CDR1 as PRHDT and CDR2 as FYEKMQ (reference sequence). The CDR3 loop is CASSLGTSFEQFF. The CDR3, as DNA: TGTGCCAGCAGCTTGGGGACTAGCTTTGAGCAGTTCTTC.

This clone was seen more than once but under ten times. CDR3 loop: CASSQDVDGYTF. The CDR3 region has the DNA TGTGCCAGCAGCCAAGACGTCGATGGCTACACCTTC. This rearrangement joins TRBV4-2 to TRBJ1-2; no firm D call. This CDR3 is 12 amino acids long. V shed 0 bases and J shed 6 bases, with 5 bases lying between them. CDR1 LGHNA and CDR2 YNFKEQ come from the germline V gene.

V is TRBV7-3 and J is TRBJ1-2; no clear D. The CDR3 sequence is 13 residues long. Germline V gives CDR1 SGHTA, CDR2 FQGTGA. The V gene lost 1 base and the J gene lost 7 bases, with 10 bases spanning the gap. The CDR3 DNA is TGTGCCAGCAGCTTAAACGGTGAAGTTGGCTACACCTTC. This codes for CASSLNGEVGYTF.

The V and J genes are TRBV28 and TRBJ2-5, with 8 bases identical to TRBD1. The CDR3 is made up of 15 amino acids. V lost 4 bases, J lost 4 bases, and 8 bases stayed unmatched. Germline CDR1 reads MDHEN; CDR2 reads SYDVKM. The CDR3 sequence: CASSSSGGSGETQYF. CDR3 in DNA: TGTGCCAGCAGTTCTTCAGGGGGCAGCGGAGAGACCCAGTACTTC.

The chain is built from TRBV30 and TRBJ2-3; 8 positions match TRBD2. V dropped 3 bases and J dropped 4; count of bases not matched to a gene: 3. The CDR3 runs 13 residues. Germline CDR1 is GTSNPN and CDR2 is SVGIG (reference sequence). In DNA form, the CDR3 reads TGTGCCTGGAGGACTAGCGCTTCAGATACGCAGTATTTT. It specifies CAWRTSASDTQYF.

The V and J genes are TRBV7-6 and TRBJ2-1; 9 bases align to TRBD1. The germline V gene encodes CDR1 SGHVS and CDR2 FNYEAQ. There are 15 residues in the CDR3. V shed 5 bases, J shed 7 bases, and the junction held 9 bases outside the gene matches. The CDR3 is CASSRTGGASNEQFF. CDR3 nucleotide sequence: TGTGCCAGCAGCAGAACAGGGGGCGCGTCGAATGAGCAGTTCTTC.

The V gene is TRBV6-4, the J gene TRBJ2-1, with 7 bases identical to TRBD2. CDR3 size: 13 residues. The junction had 9 bases not matched to a gene; V was cut back by 8 bases and J by 8 bases. Germline-derived CDR1 and CDR2 are MRHNA and SNTAGT. For the CDR3, the DNA is TGTGCCAGCGCCTTGACTAGCTGGGATGAGCAGTTCTTC. It encodes CASALTSWDEQFF.

Points on this clone: Germline and junction disagree at one end, which may indicate a read error. The chain carries TRBV7-3 and TRBJ1-2; D is undetermined. Per germline, CDR1 SGHTA and CDR2 FQGTGA. The CDR3 has 13 amino acids. The CDR3 DNA reads as TGTGTCAGCAGCTTAGGAGGATACTATGGCTACACCTTC. It codes for CVSSLGGYYGYTF.

Only a few counts were recorded for this clone. The chain joins TRBV6-5 to TRBJ2-7; 9 positions match TRBD2. CDR1 MNHEY and CDR2 SVGAGI come from the germline V gene. V shed 3 bases and J 6 bases; nucleotides not matched to a gene: 9. The CDR3 covers 15 residues. DNA for the CDR3: TGTGCCAGCAGTTATAGAGCGGGAGGCTGGGGCGAGCAGTACTTC. Translating it yields CASSYRAGGWGEQYF.